What follows describes a single T cell receptor beta chain. This clonotype was observed many times. What antigen it recognizes has not been identified. No per-base quality is available; no much larger clone lies one base away. The study described a robust, sensitive protocol for amplifying, sequencing and analyzing TCRs, using 3' ligation of a UMI-containing oligonucleotide to TCR cDNA. For whole blood analysis, under 3 ml of peripheral blood was collected from healthy adult volunteers into Tempus tubes, and RNA was extracted following the manufacturer's instructions. Total RNA was treated with RQ1 DNase, without cell sorting, prior to reverse transcription, with an input of 1 to 1000 ng being targeted. Libraries were prepared from skin biopsies and whole blood to test how robust the pipeline was in samples where T cells are a minority population. This sample was taken from a study of naive and memory T cell subsets (dated by TCRdb to about 2017). A note on the overall study: The figure summarizing these samples reported ten or so blood donors, 7 tuberculin skin test biopsies and 3 saline control biopsies. Usually PCR2 was run as a SYBR Green qPCR and stopped at a set threshold, although low-input samples could use end-point PCR (roughly 6 cycles) instead. The investigation overall reported the following: The potential sensitivity of the RNA-based method to TCR transcript changes with T cell activation and differentiation was acknowledged.

The receptor library was made with 5' RACE. The ligated cDNA was amplified by four rounds of PCR, in which nested alpha and beta constant region primers were used together with the SP2 primer. For the blood and skin samples, reverse transcription of TCR RNA was done with SuperScript IV along with alpha and beta constant region primers. An oligonucleotide carrying the Illumina SP2 primer and a UMI was ligated to the cDNA 3' end using T4 RNA ligase 1. The 12-nucleotide UMI consisted of two random hexamers with an eight-base spacer between the hexamers to prevent hairpin formation. From the second PCR onward, TCR alpha and beta chain libraries were processed separately and dual indexed for multiplexing. After pooling, the indexed libraries were analyzed by capillary electrophoresis and sequenced on either an Illumina MiSeq or NextSeq. Libraries were spiked with PhiX DNA at about 5-7.5% so that base diversity was increased and cluster recognition was improved. In the original analysis: Demultiplexor took UMIs from read 2, joined the UMIs to the TCR sequence from read 1, and separated reads according to sample indices. V and J genes and V-J junctions were identified by Decombinator, and each TCR was assigned a five-part identifier that included V and J deletions. Collapsinator used UMIs to correct sequencing errors and PCR amplification heterogeneity, yielding UMI-based abundance per TCR. Identifiers were converted to nucleotide sequence by CDR3Translator and translated to amino acids, and CDR3 regions were extracted on the basis of terminal motifs. After normalization to the amount of input RNA, error-corrected alpha and beta TCR counts from blood and skin were compared. Through fastp at Q25 and MiXCR, TCRdb rebuilt clones from the public reads, retaining in-frame beta chains. Here each entry gathers all rows of one CDR3 protein and keeps the most common genes and DNA. TCRdb, not the authors, supplied the V and J calls. This sample comprises approximately 32,000 distinct CDR3 sequences, over 15% of them detected only once. The ten biggest clones cover around 2.5% of the sample.

Counted from cysteine to phenylalanine, this CDR3 has 15 amino acids. The DNA shown is the 45-base CDR3, in frame from base 1. Sequences WSHSY (CDR1) and SAAADI (CDR2) are obtained from the germline V gene. The junction carries 16 bases between V and J, which are trimmed by 8 bases and 1 base respectively. The sequence came from a female donor in good health. The rearranged segments are TRBV10-2 and TRBJ2-3; the D gene is perhaps TRBD1, from 6 matching bases. The DNA sequence is TGCGCCAGCGGACGGCAACAGGGCGGCACAGATACGCAGTATTTT. Translated, it gives CASGRQQGGTDTQYF.